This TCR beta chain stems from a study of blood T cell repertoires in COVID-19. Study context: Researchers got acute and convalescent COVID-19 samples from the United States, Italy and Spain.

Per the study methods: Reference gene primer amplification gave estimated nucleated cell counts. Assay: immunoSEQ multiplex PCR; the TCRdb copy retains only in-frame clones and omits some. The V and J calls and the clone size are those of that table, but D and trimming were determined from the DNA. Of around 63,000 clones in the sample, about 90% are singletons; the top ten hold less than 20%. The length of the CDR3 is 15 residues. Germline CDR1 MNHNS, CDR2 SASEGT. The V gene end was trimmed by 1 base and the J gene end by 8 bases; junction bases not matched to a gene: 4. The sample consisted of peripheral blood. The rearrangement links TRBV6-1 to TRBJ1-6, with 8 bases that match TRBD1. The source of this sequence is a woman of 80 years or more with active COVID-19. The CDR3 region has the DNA TGTGCCAGCAGTGAAGGACAGGGGAGTTATTCACCCCTCCACTTT. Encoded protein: CASSEGQGSYSPLHF.